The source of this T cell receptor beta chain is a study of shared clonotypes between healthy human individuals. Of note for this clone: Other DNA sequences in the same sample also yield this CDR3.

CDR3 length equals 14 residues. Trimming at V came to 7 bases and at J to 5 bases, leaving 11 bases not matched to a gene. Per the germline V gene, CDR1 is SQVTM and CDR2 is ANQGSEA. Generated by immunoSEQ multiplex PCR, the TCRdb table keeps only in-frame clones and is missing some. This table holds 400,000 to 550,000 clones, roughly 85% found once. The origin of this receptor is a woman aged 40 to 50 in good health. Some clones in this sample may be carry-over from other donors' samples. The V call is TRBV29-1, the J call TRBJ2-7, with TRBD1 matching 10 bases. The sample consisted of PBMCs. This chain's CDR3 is CSAGGGTGEDEQYF. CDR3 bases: TGCAGCGCCGGGGGGGGGACAGGGGAGGACGAGCAGTACTTC.